A single sample is the source of the 3 T cell receptor beta chains below, sequenced in a study of tumor and adjacent non-tumor tissue in lung cancer (dated by TCRdb to 2016 to 2019). RNA was isolated from bulk unsorted tissue, and RNA quality was assessed with a NanoDrop ND-1000 and an Agilent 2100. The normal lung samples consisted of distant non-tumor tissue collected more than 3 cm from the tumor edge. Library preparation was by multiplex PCR. The sample was run on an Illumina HiSeq 2500. Following protocols modified from ARM-PCR, the researchers constructed TCRbeta libraries through three rounds of nested PCR with primers (Table S4). The public reads were reprocessed in TCRdb via fastp at Q25 and MiXCR, keeping in-frame beta chains. Records with the same CDR3 protein are collapsed into one entry carrying the most frequent genes and DNA. This sample comprises fewer than 90,000 distinct CDR3 sequences, under 80% of them detected only once. The ten largest clones represent roughly a fifth of the sample.

Sequenced material: distant non-tumor lung tissue. The source is a woman in her forties or fifties with non-small cell lung cancer.

The rearrangement joins TRBV4-1 to TRBJ2-1; D is uncertain. The J call may be incorrect, as the DNA end agrees better with TRBJ2-7. Looked up from germline, CDR1 is MGHRA and CDR2 is YSYEKL. The CDR3 spans 15 residues. CDR3 residues: CASSQEAVERGEQYF. CDR3 nucleotide sequence: TGCGCCAGCAGCCAAGAAGCAGTGGAGCGTGGAGAGCAGTACTTC.

This clonotype appeared many times. The chain couples TRBV20-1 to TRBJ2-4; D gene uncertain. From germline, CDR1 is DFQATT and CDR2 SNEGSKA (reference sequence). The CDR3 sequence is 13 residues long. Trimming took off 0 bases at V and 5 bases at J, with 8 bases between the two ends. CDR3 nucleotides: TGCAGTGCTAGAGATGGTGGCGAAAACATTCAGTACTTC. Translating it yields CSARDGGENIQYF.

About this clonotype itself: Given a much more abundant clone one base away, this may be a read error. The chain combines TRBV20-1 with TRBJ1-4; 9 bases are a match to TRBD1. The CDR3 sequence is 15 residues long. Germline V gene lookup returns CDR1 DFQATT and CDR2 SNEGSKA (reference sequence). The CDR3: CNARKGTGLNEKLFF. The CDR3 DNA reads TGCAATGCTAGAAAGGGGACAGGGCTTAATGAAAAACTGTTTTTT.